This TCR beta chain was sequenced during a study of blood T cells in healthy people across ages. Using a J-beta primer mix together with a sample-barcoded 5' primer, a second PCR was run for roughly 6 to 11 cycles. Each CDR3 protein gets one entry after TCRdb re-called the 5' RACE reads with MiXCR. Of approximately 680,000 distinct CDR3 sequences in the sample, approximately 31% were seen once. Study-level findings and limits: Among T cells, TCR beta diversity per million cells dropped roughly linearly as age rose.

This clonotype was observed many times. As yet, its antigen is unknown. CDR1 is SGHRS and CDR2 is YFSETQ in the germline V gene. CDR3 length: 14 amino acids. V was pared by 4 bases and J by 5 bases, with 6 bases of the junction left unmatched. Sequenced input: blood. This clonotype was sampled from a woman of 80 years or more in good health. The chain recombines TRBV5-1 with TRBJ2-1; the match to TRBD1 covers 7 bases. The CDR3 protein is CASSPPGQNNEQFF. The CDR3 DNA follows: TGCGCCAGCAGCCCCCCGGGACAGAACAATGAGCAGTTCTTC.